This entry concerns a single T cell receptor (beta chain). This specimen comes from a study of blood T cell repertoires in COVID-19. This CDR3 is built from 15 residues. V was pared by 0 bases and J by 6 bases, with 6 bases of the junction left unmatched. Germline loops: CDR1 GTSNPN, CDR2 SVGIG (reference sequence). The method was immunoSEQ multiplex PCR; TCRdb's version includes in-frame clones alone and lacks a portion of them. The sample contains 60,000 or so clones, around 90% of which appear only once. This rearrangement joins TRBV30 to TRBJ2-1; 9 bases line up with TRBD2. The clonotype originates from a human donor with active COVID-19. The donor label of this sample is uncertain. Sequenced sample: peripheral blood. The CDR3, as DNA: TGTGCCTGGAGTGTACAAGCGGGAGGTTTCAATGAGCAGTTCTTC. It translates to CAWSVQAGGFNEQFF.